At least ten counts were recorded for the clone carrying this TCR beta chain. This entry is derived from a study of CD8 T cells in ankylosing spondylitis. Each CDR3 protein is one row after TCRdb ran MiXCR on the 5' RACE reads. The sample yields 200,000 to 250,000 distinct CDR3 sequences, about 11% seen once. The sequenced sample consisted of blood, either unsorted or a sorted T cell fraction (not recorded which). The receptor's source is a male donor with ankylosing spondylitis or in good health (not recorded which).

This CDR3 is CASSAGTAYGYTF. CDR3 coding DNA: TGTGCCAGCAGCGCCGGGACAGCCTATGGCTACACCTTC. The V and J genes are TRBV3-1 and TRBJ1-2; 7 bases are a match to TRBD1. CDR1 is LGHDT, CDR2 YNNKEL, per germline (reference sequence). The trim removed 5 bases at V and 4 bases at J, leaving 4 bases unmatched. This CDR3 spans 13 amino acids.